A selection of T cell receptor beta chains follows, all from one sample in a study of blood T cell repertoires in COVID-19. Produced via immunoSEQ multiplex PCR; TCRdb's table is partial and in-frame only. The data hold roughly 250,000 clones, with approximately 88% observed a single time. The sequenced material came from PBMCs or T cells enriched from blood (not recorded which). The receptors here all came from a woman aged 25 to 45 with acute COVID-19. Each CDR3 is given with its conserved first and last residue. A D gene is named only where the DNA matches it firmly.

>TRBJ1-1|NA|TRBV14
CASSQQAYEAFF
>TRBJ2-1|TRBD2|TRBV5-1
CASSLASGNADWQFF
>TRBJ2-3|NA|TRBV11-2
CASSLDQSGVGGDTQYF
>TRBJ2-1|TRBD1|TRBV10-2
CASYRQGSKSYNEQFF
>TRBJ1-3|NA|TRBV6-4
CASQRRGVGNTIYF
>TRBJ2-5|TRBD2|TRBV5-1
CASSPRLAGIETQYF
>TRBJ2-7|TRBD2|TRBV3-1/TRBV3-2
CASSQVGLAGIYEQYF
>TRBJ2-5|NA|TRBV7-9
CASSLQQGPQETQYF
>TRBJ2-3|NA|TRBV4-1
CASSQVGRGGTPGTDTQYF
>TRBJ2-3|NA|TRBV6-1
CASSEDAASADTQYF
>TRBJ2-5|NA|TRBV5-4
CASSKSDRETQYF
>TRBJ1-2|NA|TRBV5-1
CASSLSGEGYTF
>TRBJ2-1|TRBD1|TRBV27
CASSLSGTAYNEQFF
>TRBJ1-1|NA|TRBV2
CASQLESLNTEAFF
>TRBJ1-2|NA|TRBV7-9
CASSPTGGGPYGYTF
>TRBJ2-1|NA|TRBV19
CASSRAYRNEQFF
>TRBJ1-1|NA|TRBV7-8
CASSLAVARGGTEAFF
>TRBJ1-4|NA|TRBV4-1
CASSQEWSAATNEKLFF
>TRBJ1-3|NA|TRBV29-1
CSVSGPERNTIYF
>TRBJ1-6|NA|TRBV18
CASSPGGRSSGPLHF
>TRBJ1-2|TRBD1|TRBV27
CASSYGAGGNYGYTF
>TRBJ1-1|NA|TRBV19
CASSLGTLLRNTEAFF
>TRBJ2-3|TRBD1|TRBV19
CASSMEGQGIPDTQYF
>TRBJ1-1|NA|TRBV2
CASSEQGSPTEAFF